The 15 T cell receptor beta chains given below trace back to one sample, sequenced in a study of T cells expressing NK-cell markers. For each CDR3 protein, TCRdb gives one entry from its re-call of the 5' RACE reads, without DNA. The sample is made up of approximately 440,000 distinct CDR3 sequences, and the top ten hold over 1.3% of it. The source material was blood T cells: a sorted CD56 or NKG2C T cell subset, CD4+ or CD8+ T cells, or bulk PBMC T cells (not recorded which). The receptors come from a woman in her 50s in good health.

The genes are TRBV7-3 and TRBJ1-2. CDR1 and CDR2 from the germline V gene are SGHTA and FQGTGA. The CDR3 loop spans 15 amino acids. CDR3 protein: CASSLAGGKNYGYTF.

This chain joins TRBV27 and TRBJ2-5; without DNA, the TCRdb call of TRBD1 cannot be checked. Germline V CDR1 and CDR2: MNHEY, SMNVEV (reference sequence). This CDR3 region has 15 residues. The CDR3 loop reads CASSLLGQGGETQYF.

V and J are TRBV12-3 or TRBV12-4 and TRBJ2-1; TCRdb's assignment of TRBD1 cannot be checked, as there is no DNA. The CDR3 loop spans 15 amino acids. CDR3: CASSSGKKMGSKQFF.

The chain employs TRBV15 and TRBJ2-1; TCRdb indicates TRBD2, and absent DNA this call remains unverified. This CDR3 region has 17 residues. CDR1 and CDR2 from the germline V gene are LNHNV and YYDKDF (reference sequence). CDR3: CATSRVRRLAGYNEQFF.

This rearrangement joins TRBV12-3 or TRBV12-4 to TRBJ1-6. The length of the CDR3 is 14 residues. CDR3 loop: CASSLIGNNSPLHF.

The chain uses TRBV6-5 and TRBJ2-1; there is no DNA to check the TCRdb D call of TRBD2. The CDR3 runs to 17 residues. CDR1 MNHEY and CDR2 SVGAGI come from the germline V gene. The CDR3 reads CASSGLAGLGGGNEQFF.

The chain joins TRBV28 to TRBJ2-1; TCRdb selects TRBD2, and the lack of DNA leaves this call unchecked. Germline lookup yields CDR1 MDHEN and CDR2 SYDVKM. The CDR3 is 15 amino acids. CDR3 loop: CASSLIAGADNEQFF.

The V call is TRBV7-9, the J call TRBJ2-2; TCRdb's D gene call, TRBD2, goes unchecked for lack of DNA. The germline V gene encodes CDR1 SEHNR and CDR2 FQNEAQ (reference sequence). The CDR3 is made up of 16 amino acids. CDR3: CASSLPAGGNTGELFF.

CDR3 in amino acids: CASSSRLTGGTEAFF. V and J are TRBV7-9 and TRBJ1-1; TCRdb outputs TRBD1, but without DNA this stays unchecked. The CDR3 has 15 residues. Germline V gene sequence: CDR1 SEHNR, CDR2 FQNEAQ (reference sequence).

This CDR3 is CASSLAQPQHF. This rearrangement joins TRBV5-1 to TRBJ1-5. Germline V gene data show CDR1 as SGHRS and CDR2 as YFSETQ. The CDR3 has 11 amino acids.

The rearrangement joins TRBV10-3 to TRBJ1-1; the TCRdb D gene call, TRBD1, has no DNA to confirm it. Germline V gene sequence: CDR1 ENHRY, CDR2 SYGVKD. The CDR3 totals 12 residues. CDR3 protein: CAISEFPPEAFF.

CDR3 in amino acids: CASSLLGHGTDTQYF. This chain uses TRBV7-9 with TRBJ2-3; the D call of TRBD1 rests on TCRdb alone, since no DNA is present to check it. Germline CDR1 reads SEHNR; CDR2 reads FQNEAQ (reference sequence). The CDR3 is 15 residues long.

This sequence joins TRBV3-1 and TRBJ2-1; absent DNA, TCRdb's TRBD2 call cannot be checked. This CDR3 has 16 residues. Germline values: CDR1 LGHDT, CDR2 YNNKEL (reference sequence). This chain's CDR3 is CASSRGGPQSYNEQFF.

V and J are TRBV30 and TRBJ2-3. The V gene's germline CDR1 is GTSNPN and CDR2 SVGIG (reference sequence). The CDR3 covers 14 residues. CDR3 residues: CAWSVLGSGDTQYF.

The chain couples TRBV10-3 to TRBJ2-3; there is no DNA to check the TCRdb D call of TRBD2. Germline loops: CDR1 ENHRY, CDR2 SYGVKD. This CDR3 region has 15 residues. CDR3: CATVPGLADPDTQYF.